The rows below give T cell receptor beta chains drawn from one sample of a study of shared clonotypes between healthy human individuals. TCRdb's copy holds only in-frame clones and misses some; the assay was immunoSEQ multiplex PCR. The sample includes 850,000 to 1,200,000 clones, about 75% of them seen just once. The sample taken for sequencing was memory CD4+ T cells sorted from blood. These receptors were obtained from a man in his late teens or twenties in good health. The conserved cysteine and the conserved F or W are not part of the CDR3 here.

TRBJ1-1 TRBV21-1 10 ASSPGYTEAF
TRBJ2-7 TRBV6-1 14 ASSEQPLAGGNEQY
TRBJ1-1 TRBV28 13 ASNGGRTRRTEAF
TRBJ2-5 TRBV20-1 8 SGTQETQY
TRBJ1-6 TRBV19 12 ASSNSQGASPLH
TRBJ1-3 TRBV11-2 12 ASSTILSGNTIY
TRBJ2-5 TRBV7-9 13 ASSVSASGAETQY
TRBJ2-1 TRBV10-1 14 ASSDPTSGRNHEQF
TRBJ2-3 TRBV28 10 ASSTTTDTQY
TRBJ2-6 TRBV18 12 ASSPTSGANVLT
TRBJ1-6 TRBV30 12 AWGPGPLYSPLH
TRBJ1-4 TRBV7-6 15 ASSLALDRGLNEKLF
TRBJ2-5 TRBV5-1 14 ASSLAPRASRETQY
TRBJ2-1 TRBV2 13 ASRGTGGLGNEQF
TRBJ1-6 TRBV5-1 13 ASSSGGGGGSPLH
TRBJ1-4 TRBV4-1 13 ASSPGRGSFEKLF
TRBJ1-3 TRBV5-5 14 ASSSPLEGLGNTIY
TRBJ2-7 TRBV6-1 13 ASSAGQVVAYEQY
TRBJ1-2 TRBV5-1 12 ASSARDSGSSYT
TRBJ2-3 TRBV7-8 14 ASSSRGGTHTDTQY
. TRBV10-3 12 AISTQAHTSEQY
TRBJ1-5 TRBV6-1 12 ASSVTGGNQPQH
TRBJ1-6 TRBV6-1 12 ASSTSSYNSPLH
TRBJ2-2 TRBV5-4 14 ASSSGTSDNTGELF
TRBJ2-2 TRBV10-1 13 ASSEGQADTGELF
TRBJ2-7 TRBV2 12 ASSTGLAGEREY
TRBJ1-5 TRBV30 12 AWSRDGYNQPQH
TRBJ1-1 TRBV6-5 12 ASSQQGRKTEAF
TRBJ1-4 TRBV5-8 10 ASSLDGEKLF
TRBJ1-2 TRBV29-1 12 SVESLSFNYGYT
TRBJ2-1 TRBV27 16 ASSFGTSGPEKYNEQF
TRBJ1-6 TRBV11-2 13 ASSLVFQGNSPLH
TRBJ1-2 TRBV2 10 ASSEDGYGYT
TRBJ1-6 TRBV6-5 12 ASTIGTGNSPLH
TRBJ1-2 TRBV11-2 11 ASSLGTIGGYT
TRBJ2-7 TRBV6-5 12 ASRPRTLTYEQY
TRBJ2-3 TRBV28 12 ASFTRTSKDTQY
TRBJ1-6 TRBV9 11 ASSLSSNSPLH
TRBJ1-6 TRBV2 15 ASRKGGGSSYNSPLH
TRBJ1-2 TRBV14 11 ASSQVRVGGYT
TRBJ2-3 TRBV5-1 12 ASSLGREADTQY
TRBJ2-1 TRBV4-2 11 ASSQEGYNEQF
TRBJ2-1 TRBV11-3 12 ASSPGGSYNEQF
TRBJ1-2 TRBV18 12 ASSPAGSNYGYT
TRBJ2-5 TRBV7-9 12 ASSLSSGQETQY
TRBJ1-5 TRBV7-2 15 ASSLPVGPNSNQPQH
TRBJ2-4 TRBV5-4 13 ASSHAGEGGNIQY